These T cell receptor beta chains were read from a single sample in a study of chemoradiotherapy in HPV16-positive cancers. Assay: immunoSEQ multiplex PCR; the TCRdb copy retains only in-frame clones and omits some. In the table there are more than 9,000 clones, about 82% of which are singletons. The source material was blood, sampled from a patient who underwent chemoradiotherapy. These receptors originate from a human donor with HPV-associated anogenital cancer. Both conserved end residues are part of each CDR3. The order of the fields is J gene, clone size, V gene, D gene, CDR3 protein, CDR3 DNA. A D gene is named only where the DNA matches it firmly. The size field is filled for only some rows; it gives once, few, many or a size class.

TRBJ2-3 - TRBV7-2 - CASSLGVSGADTQYF TGTGCCAGCAGCTTAGGAGTGTCTGGAGCAGATACGCAGTATTTT
TRBJ2-1 - TRBV19 - CASSINGNYNEQFF TGTGCCAGTAGTATAAATGGGAACTACAATGAGCAGTTCTTC
TRBJ1-4 few TRBV19 - CASKDWRNEKLFF TGTGCCAGTAAGGACTGGAGAAATGAAAAACTGTTTTTT
TRBJ1-2 - TRBV5-1 - CASRLASVYGYTF TGCGCCAGCAGATTGGCGTCAGTCTATGGCTACACCTTC
TRBJ2-7 large TRBV6-5 TRBD1 CASSYLPGGSDEQYF TGTGCCAGCAGTTACTTGCCAGGGGGAAGCGACGAGCAGTACTTC
TRBJ2-7 - TRBV5-1 - CASSPAPSQSYEQYF TGCGCCAGCAGCCCAGCACCCTCACAGTCCTACGAGCAGTACTTC
TRBJ1-3 once TRBV2 TRBD1 CASTRDRGLGNTIYF TGTGCCAGCACCCGGGACAGGGGGCTTGGAAACACCATATATTTT
TRBJ2-7 - TRBV28 - CASSPTVEQYF TGTGCCAGCAGTCCTACAGTGGAGCAGTACTTC
TRBJ1-1 - TRBV5-6 - CASSSGSSTEAFF TGTGCCAGCAGCTCGGGCAGCTCCACTGAAGCTTTCTTT
TRBJ2-1 - TRBV5-1 - CASSLARESYNEQFF TGCGCCAGCAGCTTGGCGAGGGAATCCTACAATGAGCAGTTCTTC
TRBJ1-1 - TRBV5-1 - CASSFRLSSGNTEAFF TGCGCCAGCAGCTTTCGGCTCTCGAGCGGGAACACTGAAGCTTTCTTT
TRBJ2-7 - TRBV19 - CASSMGAGTYEQYF TGTGCCAGTAGTATGGGAGCAGGCACCTACGAGCAGTACTTC
TRBJ1-1 - TRBV7-8 - CASTNLGNTEAFF TGTGCCAGCACCAACCTGGGAAACACTGAAGCTTTCTTT
TRBJ2-1 - TRBV7-9 TRBD2 CASSNGLAGILDEQFF TGTGCCAGCAGCAACGGACTAGCGGGGATCCTGGATGAGCAGTTCTTC
TRBJ1-5 - TRBV4-1 - CASSQVGGRGRGNQPQHF TGCGCCAGCAGCCAAGTGGGGGGAAGAGGTCGCGGCAATCAGCCCCAGCATTTT
TRBJ2-7 - TRBV5-8 - CASSRDGGTSYEQYF TGTGCCAGCAGCCGGGACGGAGGGACCTCCTACGAGCAGTACTTC
TRBJ1-4 - TRBV6-1 TRBD1 CASGETGTGDEKLFF TGTGCCAGCGGGGAGACCGGGACAGGGGATGAAAAACTGTTTTTT
TRBJ2-7 - TRBV6-1 - CASTRQGLGEQYF TGTGCCAGCACCAGGCAGGGTCTGGGGGAGCAGTACTTC
TRBJ2-3 - TRBV7-6 - CASSLQGLDTQYF TGTGCCAGCAGCTTACAGGGGCTCGATACGCAGTATTTT
TRBJ2-1 - TRBV10-2 TRBD2 CASSVSSGGAGEQFF TGCGCCAGCAGTGTTTCTAGCGGGGGGGCCGGTGAGCAGTTCTTC
TRBJ1-1 - TRBV20-1 - CSARRDTEAFF TGCAGTGCTAGGAGGGATACTGAAGCTTTCTTT
TRBJ1-2 - TRBV6-5 - CASSYSAGQELGYTF TGTGCCAGCAGTTACTCGGCAGGGCAGGAACTTGGCTACACCTTC
TRBJ1-1 once TRBV5-1 - CASSLSARLTEAFF TGCGCCAGCAGCTTGTCCGCCAGACTTACTGAAGCTTTCTTT
TRBJ1-5 - TRBV6-1 - CASSESRSWGNQPQHF TGTGCCAGCAGTGAATCTCGGTCTTGGGGCAATCAGCCCCAGCATTTT
TRBJ1-4 - TRBV30 TRBD1 CAGDRGASKGKLFF TGTGCCGGGGACAGGGGGGCCTCCAAGGGAAAACTGTTTTTT
TRBJ2-7 - TRBV5-1 - CASSIGQPSSYEQYF TGCGCCAGCAGCATAGGACAGCCTAGCTCCTACGAGCAGTACTTC
TRBJ2-5 - TRBV7-3 TRBD2 CASSLGGAYEETQYF TGTGCCAGCAGTCTCGGGGGGGCTTACGAAGAGACCCAGTACTTC
TRBJ2-6 - TRBV4-3 TRBD1 CASSQAGGSGANVLTF TGCGCCAGCAGCCAAGCAGGGGGTTCTGGGGCCAACGTCCTGACTTTC
TRBJ2-4 - TRBV6-1 - CASSEERGRATLAKNIQYF TGTGCCAGCAGTGAAGAAAGGGGAAGGGCTACATTAGCCAAAAACATTCAGTACTTC
TRBJ2-1 - TRBV7-3 TRBD2 CASSFWGGSYNEQFF TGTGCCAGCAGCTTCTGGGGGGGCTCCTACAATGAGCAGTTCTTC
TRBJ2-7 - TRBV2 - CASSDSGRDTNF TGTGCCAGCAGTGACTCCGGCCGGGACACAAACTTC
TRBJ2-1 - TRBV11-3 TRBD2 CASGLTSGGLNEQFF TGTGCCAGCGGCCTTACTAGCGGGGGACTCAATGAGCAGTTCTTC
TRBJ2-5 - TRBV10-3 - CAISFSEGETQYF TGTGCCATCAGTTTCTCCGAGGGAGAGACCCAGTACTTC
TRBJ1-3 - TRBV14 TRBD1 CASSQEGGTGNSSGGGNTIYF TGTGCCAGCAGCCAAGAGGGCGGGACAGGGAATAGTAGTGGAGGGGGAAACACCATATATTTT
TRBJ1-2 - TRBV30 TRBD1 CAWSVLSGTGKGYTF TGTGCCTGGAGTGTTCTGTCTGGGACAGGAAAAGGCTACACCTTC
TRBJ2-7 - TRBV19 - CASSIWGSSYEQYF TGTGCCAGTAGTATTTGGGGCAGCTCCTACGAGCAGTACTTC
TRBJ2-7 once TRBV6-5 - CASSSSNPPYEQYF TGTGCCAGCAGTTCTTCTAACCCTCCCTACGAGCAGTACTTC
TRBJ1-4 - TRBV5-1 TRBD1 CASSPWTGREKLFF TGCGCCAGCAGCCCGTGGACAGGCCGTGAAAAACTGTTTTTT
TRBJ1-1 - TRBV11-2 - CASRQLGSAEAFF TGTGCCAGCCGTCAATTGGGCAGCGCTGAAGCTTTCTTT
TRBJ1-1 - TRBV6-1 TRBD1 CASSEVRGGYMNTEAFF TGTGCCAGCAGTGAAGTTCGAGGGGGCTATATGAACACTGAAGCTTTCTTT
TRBJ2-3 - TRBV9 TRBD2 CASSLGTSGGSSTDTQYF TGTGCCAGCAGCTTGGGGACTAGCGGGGGTTCTAGCACAGATACGCAGTATTTT
TRBJ2-7 - TRBV27 - CASSSGLLQYF TGTGCCAGCAGTTCGGGGCTTCTGCAGTACTTC
TRBJ2-7 once TRBV9 - CASSVDGEPYEQYF TGTGCCAGCAGCGTAGATGGGGAGCCCTACGAGCAGTACTTC
TRBJ2-3 - TRBV30 - CAYRTGTDTQYF TGTGCCTATCGGACAGGCACAGATACGCAGTATTTT
TRBJ2-7 - TRBV20-1 - CSAREVYEQYF TGCAGTGCTAGGGAGGTTTACGAGCAGTACTTC
TRBJ2-2 - TRBV7-8 TRBD2 CASSLFGVAGARTGELFF TGTGCCAGCAGCTTATTCGGGGTAGCGGGGGCTCGTACCGGGGAGCTGTTTTTT
TRBJ2-5 - TRBV7-3 TRBD2 CASSQSGGRETQYF TGTGCCAGCAGTCAGAGCGGGGGGAGGGAGACCCAGTACTTC
TRBJ2-5 - TRBV19 - CASSIVSRGGDPQYF TGTGCCAGTAGTATAGTGTCCAGGGGAGGAGACCCCCAGTACTTC
TRBJ2-3 - TRBV5-1 - CASSLGARHTDTQYF TGCGCCAGCAGCTTGGGGGCTAGACACACAGATACGCAGTATTTT
TRBJ2-7 once TRBV27 - CASSHIRASYEQYF TGTGCCAGCAGTCACATCCGGGCCTCCTACGAGCAGTACTTC
TRBJ2-2 once TRBV11-3 TRBD2 CASSFRAGGCSGELFF TGTGCCAGCAGCTTCCGAGCGGGGGGATGTTCCGGGGAGCTGTTTTTT
TRBJ2-5 - TRBV5-1 TRBD2 CASSLAPSGGAQETQYF TGCGCCAGCAGCTTGGCGCCGAGCGGGGGGGCCCAAGAGACCCAGTACTTC
TRBJ2-5 once TRBV30 - CASGHLLGETQYF TGTGCCTCGGGACACCTTTTGGGGGAGACCCAGTACTTC
TRBJ2-7 - TRBV28 - CASSLYSYEQYF TGTGCCAGCAGTTTATACTCCTACGAGCAGTACTTC
TRBJ1-1 - TRBV18 - CASSTRAVNTEAFF TGTGCCAGCTCAACACGCGCAGTGAACACTGAAGCTTTCTTT
TRBJ1-1 - TRBV7-2 - CASSLDPPGTEAFF TGTGCCAGCAGCTTGGATCCTCCCGGCACTGAAGCTTTCTTT
TRBJ2-7 - TRBV30 - CAWSVGTASYEQYF TGTGCCTGGAGTGTAGGGACCGCATCCTACGAGCAGTACTTC
TRBJ1-2 - TRBV2 TRBD1 CASSAGTGTHGYTF TGTGCCAGCAGTGCCGGGACAGGGACCCATGGCTACACCTTC
TRBJ2-6 - TRBV5-1 - CASSLAVGVPGANVLTF TGCGCCAGCAGCTTGGCGGTCGGGGTCCCCGGGGCCAACGTCCTGACTTTC
TRBJ1-6 - TRBV27 - CASRVGGGGSPLHF TGTGCCAGTCGGGTTGGGGGGGGCGGGTCACCCCTCCACTTT